This TCR beta chain derives from a study of cytomegalovirus exposure and HLA in healthy donors. The CDR3 runs to 18 residues. Germline CDR1 and CDR2: SGHRS and YFSETQ. Trimming removed 0 bases from V and 1 base from J; junction bases left unmatched: 6. PCR used 60 Vbeta primers and 13 Jbeta primers. The table came from immunoSEQ multiplex PCR; TCRdb's copy has only in-frame clones and leaves some out. The profile covers about 160,000 clones, with roughly three quarters appearing a single time and 3.5% taken by the ten largest. Input material: PBMCs. This TCR derives from a human donor in good health. V gene TRBV5-1 combines with J gene TRBJ2-3; 12 bases align to TRBD2. The CDR3 region has the DNA TGCGCCAGCAGCTTGGGGCTAGCGGGAGGGCCGGGCACAGATACGCAGTATTTT. Translating it yields CASSLGLAGGPGTDTQYF. Full variable domain (rest looked up from reference TRBV5-1 and TRBJ2-3): KAGVTQTPRYLIKTRGQQVTLSCSPISGHRSVSWYQQTPGQGLQFLFEYFSETQRNKGNFPGRFSGRQFSNSRSEMNVSTLELGDSALYLCASSLGLAGGPGTDTQYFGPGTRLTVL.